Sequencing of this T cell receptor (beta chain) was carried out in a study of OX40 agonist ivuxolimab in advanced cancers. Study details: Past anti-PD-1, anti-PD-L1 or anti-CTLA-4 therapy was accepted, and 35% to 45% had received some.

Repertoires were generated with immunoSEQ multiplex PCR, while TCRdb's copy carries only in-frame clones and drops some. The table shows approximately 50,000 clones, with about 80% occurring only once. This clone came up once. The material was CD4+ or CD8+ T cells sorted from blood, obtained in a trial of the OX40 agonist ivuxolimab. The clonotype originates from an adult with an advanced solid tumor such as melanoma, head and neck, liver or kidney cancer.

The CDR3 reads CASSQGPGQGNEKLFF. In DNA form, the CDR3 reads TGTGCCAGCAGCCAAGGGCCGGGACAGGGAAACGAAAAACTGTTTTTT. The chain uses TRBV4-2 and TRBJ1-4; 9 bases fit TRBD1. Germline assignment: CDR1 LGHNA and CDR2 YNFKEQ. The CDR3 is 16 amino acids. V gave up 1 base and J gave up 8 bases; unmatched junction bases: 8.